The rows below give T cell receptor beta chains drawn from one sample of a study of T cell responses to AZD1222 COVID-19 vaccine. Generated by immunoSEQ multiplex PCR, the TCRdb table keeps only in-frame clones and is missing some. This sample yields some 67,000 clones, of which 83% are seen a single time; 5.5% to 7% belongs to the top ten. This specimen consisted of peripheral blood, obtained 28 days after the second AZD1222 dose. The receptors stem from an adult who received the AZD1222 COVID-19 vaccine. Each CDR3 is given with its conserved first and last residue. Fields, in order: clone size, V gene, J gene, D gene, CDR3 protein, CDR3 DNA. A D gene is named only where the DNA matches it firmly. Some rows have no size entry. The others give once, few or many, or a class for an expanded clone.

>.|TRBV2|TRBJ2-2|.
CASSSTTSDTGELFF
TGTGCCAGCAGTTCTACAACCTCAGACACCGGGGAGCTGTTTTTT
>.|TRBV30|TRBJ1-1|.
CAWSPTVWECGAKTPENTEAFF
TGTGCCTGGAGTCCGACGGTTTGGGAATGTGGCGCCAAAACCCCAGAGAACACTGAAGCTTTCTTT
>.|TRBV7-9|TRBJ1-1|.
CASSPRGPLMNTEAFF
TGTGCCAGCAGCCCAAGAGGTCCGTTAATGAACACTGAAGCTTTCTTT
>.|TRBV5-4|TRBJ2-5|TRBD1
CASSSGTGEWETQYF
TGTGCCAGCAGCTCCGGGACAGGGGAGTGGGAGACCCAGTACTTC
>.|TRBV20-1|TRBJ2-1|.
CSALAHEQFF
TGCAGTGCGCTAGCCCATGAGCAGTTCTTC
>.|TRBV3-1/TRBV3-2|TRBJ2-2|.
CASSQDRRAFGELFF
TGTGCCAGCAGCCAAGATCGCAGGGCCTTCGGGGAGCTGTTTTTT
>.|TRBV4-1|TRBJ2-5|.
CASSQARAAGGTQYF
TGCGCCAGCAGCCAAGCCAGGGCAGCGGGTGGGACCCAGTACTTC
>.|TRBV7-9|TRBJ1-6|.
CASSPGTDLLHF
TGTGCCAGCAGCCCGGGGACGGACCTCCTCCACTTT
>.|TRBV5-1|TRBJ2-1|TRBD2
CASSREGTSHEQFF
TGCGCCAGCAGCCGGGAGGGGACTTCCCATGAGCAGTTCTTC
>.|TRBV5-1|TRBJ2-7|TRBD1
CASSRDSPYEQYF
TGCGCCAGCAGCCGGGACAGCCCCTACGAGCAGTACTTC
>.|TRBV27|TRBJ1-2|.
CASSLSSGDNGYTF
TGTGCCAGCAGTTTATCGTCCGGGGACAATGGCTACACCTTC
>once|TRBV15|TRBJ1-4|.
CATSREVQGEKLFF
TGTGCCACCAGCAGAGAGGTCCAGGGCGAAAAACTGTTTTTT
>.|TRBV12-3/TRBV12-4|TRBJ2-7|.
CASSFGRNEQYF
TGTGCCAGCAGTTTTGGAAGGAACGAGCAGTACTTC
>.|TRBV30|TRBJ1-6|.
CAWSPGDGSPLHF
TGTGCCTGGAGTCCAGGGGATGGCTCACCCCTCCACTTT
>.|TRBV3-1/TRBV3-2|TRBJ2-6|.
CASSQDASGANVLTF
TGTGCCAGCAGCCAAGACGCCTCTGGGGCCAACGTCCTGACTTTC
>few|TRBV6-5|TRBJ2-2|TRBD2
CASSYGTRDTGELFF
TGTGCCAGCAGTTACGGGACTAGGGACACCGGGGAGCTGTTTTTT
>.|TRBV7-6|TRBJ1-4|.
CASSLGWDEKLFF
TGTGCCAGCAGCTTAGGGTGGGATGAAAAACTGTTTTTT
>.|TRBV7-2|TRBJ1-6|.
CASSLNNSPLHF
TGTGCCAGCAGCTTGAATAATTCACCCCTCCACTTT
>many|TRBV6-5|TRBJ1-2|TRBD1
CASSEGARGYTF
TGTGCCAGCAGCGAGGGGGCTCGGGGCTACACCTTC